This T cell receptor beta chain emerged from a study of blood T cell repertoires in COVID-19. Across the study: The samples span acute and convalescent COVID-19 from the United States, Italy and Spain. Sample material is recorded as cDNA or gDNA derived from T cells, B-cell-depleted T cells, or PBMCs.

Germline V gives CDR1 MNHEY, CDR2 SVGEGT. The length of the CDR3 is 11 residues. Trimming removed 5 bases at V and 2 bases at J, with 4 bases between. Some clones are missing from TCRdb's copy, which holds only in-frame ones; the method was immunoSEQ multiplex PCR. Of approximately 37,000 clones in the sample, 88% were seen once. The gene calls are TRBV6-2 or TRBV6-3 and TRBJ2-7, with D uncertain. This clonotype was sampled from a woman aged 70-85 years with acute or convalescent COVID-19. The sequencing input was peripheral blood. CDR3 sequence: CASSNTYEQYV. In DNA, the CDR3 is TGTGCCAGCAGTAACACCTACGAGCAGTACGTC.